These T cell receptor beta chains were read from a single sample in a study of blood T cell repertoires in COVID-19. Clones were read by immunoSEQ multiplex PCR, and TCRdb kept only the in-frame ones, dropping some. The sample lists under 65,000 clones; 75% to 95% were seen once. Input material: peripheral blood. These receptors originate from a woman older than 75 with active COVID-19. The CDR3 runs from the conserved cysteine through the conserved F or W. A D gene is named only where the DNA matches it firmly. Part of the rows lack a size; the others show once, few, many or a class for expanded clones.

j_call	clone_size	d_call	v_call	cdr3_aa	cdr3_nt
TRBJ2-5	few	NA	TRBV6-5	CASSYGQGKETQYF	TGTGCCAGCAGTTATGGGCAGGGAAAAGAGACCCAGTACTTC
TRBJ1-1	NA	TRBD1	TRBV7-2	CASSLVQGAFAEAFF	TGTGCCAGCAGCTTAGTCCAGGGGGCCTTTGCTGAAGCTTTCTTT
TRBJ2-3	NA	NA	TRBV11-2	CASSPDSAADTQYF	TGTGCCAGCAGCCCCGACTCGGCCGCAGATACGCAGTATTTT
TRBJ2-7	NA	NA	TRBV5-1	CASSLGLGAEQYF	TGCGCCAGCAGCTTGGGATTAGGGGCCGAGCAGTACTTC
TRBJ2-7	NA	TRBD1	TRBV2	CASRTGTGVEEQYF	TGTGCCAGCAGAACCGGGACAGGGGTTGAAGAGCAGTACTTC
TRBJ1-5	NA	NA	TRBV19	CASISKHQREDSNQPQHF	TGTGCCAGTATTAGTAAACACCAGAGGGAGGATAGCAATCAGCCCCAGCATTTT
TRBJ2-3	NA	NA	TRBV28	CASSSSRTGKGTDTQYF	TGTGCCAGCAGTTCCAGCCGAACAGGGAAGGGCACAGATACGCAGTATTTT
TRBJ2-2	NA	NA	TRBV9	CASSVGDGRNTGELFF	TGTGCCAGCAGCGTAGGCGATGGGAGAAACACCGGGGAGCTGTTTTTT
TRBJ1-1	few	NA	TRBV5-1	CASSLTGNTEAFF	TGCGCCAGTTCCTTGACAGGAAACACTGAAGCTTTCTTT
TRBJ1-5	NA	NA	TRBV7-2	CASSSEGNQPQHF	TGTGCCAGCAGCTCGGAGGGCAATCAGCCCCAGCATTTT
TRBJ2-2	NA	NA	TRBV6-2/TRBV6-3	CASSPPAGRSAGELFF	TGTGCCAGCAGCCCTCCGGCGGGGCGGAGCGCCGGGGAGCTGTTTTTT
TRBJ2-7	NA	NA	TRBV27	CASRPLRETSYEQYF	TGTGCCAGCAGACCTCTTCGGGAGACGAGCTACGAGCAGTACTTC
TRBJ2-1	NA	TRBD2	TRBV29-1	CSVGRRVAGGPIYNEQFF	TGCAGCGTCGGCCGGAGGGTAGCGGGAGGGCCGATCTACAATGAGCAGTTCTTC
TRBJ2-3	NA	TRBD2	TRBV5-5	CASSLSAGTSTDTQYF	TGTGCCAGCAGCTTGTCAGCGGGAACTAGCACAGATACGCAGTATTTT
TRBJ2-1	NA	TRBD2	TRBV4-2	CASSQDQRGALEQFF	TGTGCCAGCAGCCAAGATCAGCGGGGGGCCCTTGAGCAGTTCTTC
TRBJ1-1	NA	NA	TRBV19	CASSIRHTEAFF	TGTGCCAGTAGCATCAGGCACACTGAAGCTTTCTTT
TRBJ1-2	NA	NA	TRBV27	CASSWGGQGHYTF	TGTGCCAGCAGTTGGGGAGGGCAGGGTCACTACACCTTC
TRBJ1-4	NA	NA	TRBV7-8	CASSLGAGSEKLFF	TGTGCCAGCAGCTTAGGGGCTGGATCTGAAAAACTGTTTTTT
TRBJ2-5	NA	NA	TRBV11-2	CASSLSDGSWETQYF	TGTGCCAGCAGCTTAAGCGACGGTTCGTGGGAGACCCAGTACTTC
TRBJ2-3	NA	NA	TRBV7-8	CASSSSVTRDTQYF	TGTGCCAGCAGCTCGAGCGTAACGAGGGATACGCAGTATTTT
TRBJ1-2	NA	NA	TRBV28	CASSKGVYGYTF	TGTGCCAGCAGTAAAGGGGTATATGGCTACACCTTC
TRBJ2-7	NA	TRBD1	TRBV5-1	CASSWGAGTAEEQYF	TGCGCCAGCAGCTGGGGAGCCGGGACAGCGGAAGAGCAGTACTTC
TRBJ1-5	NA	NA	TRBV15	CATSGFGQMKSNQPQHF	TGTGCCACCAGCGGGTTCGGACAGATGAAAAGCAATCAGCCCCAGCATTTT
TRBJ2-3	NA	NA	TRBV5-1	CASSLGLEGTDTQYF	TGCGCCAGCAGCTTGGGGCTAGAGGGCACAGATACGCAGTATTTT
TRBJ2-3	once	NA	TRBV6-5	CASGSGTDTQYF	TGTGCCAGCGGGAGCGGCACAGATACGCAGTATTTT
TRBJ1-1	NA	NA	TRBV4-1	CASSQGVGENTEAFF	TGCGCCAGCAGCCAAGGGGTGGGAGAGAACACTGAAGCTTTCTTT
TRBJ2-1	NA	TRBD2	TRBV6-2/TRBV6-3	CASSYNRLAGGPYNEQFF	TGTGCCAGCAGTTACAACCGACTAGCGGGGGGACCCTACAATGAGCAGTTCTTC
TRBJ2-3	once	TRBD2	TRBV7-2	CASRRTSGGARTDTQYF	TGTGCCAGCAGAAGGACTAGCGGGGGGGCGCGCACAGATACGCAGTATTTT
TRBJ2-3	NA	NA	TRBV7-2	CASSSRPLLDTDTQYF	TGTGCCAGCAGCAGCCGCCCGCTCCTAGACACAGATACGCAGTATTTT
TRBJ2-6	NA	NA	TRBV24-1	CATSSRGYSGANVLTF	TGTGCCACCAGTTCCAGGGGTTACTCGGGGGCCAACGTCCTGACTTTC
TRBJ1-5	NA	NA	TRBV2	CASSEEALGGSNQPQHF	TGTGCCAGCAGTGAAGAAGCGTTGGGGGGTAGCAATCAGCCCCAGCATTTT
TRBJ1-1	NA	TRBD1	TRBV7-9	CASSQGATEAFF	TGTGCCAGCTCACAGGGGGCGACTGAAGCTTTCTTT
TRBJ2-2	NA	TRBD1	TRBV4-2	CASSQEQGIGASRELFF	TGTGCCAGCAGCCAAGAACAGGGGATCGGGGCGAGCCGGGAGCTGTTTTTT
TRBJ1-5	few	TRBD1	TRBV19	CASSTAGTGQAQPQHF	TGTGCCAGTAGTACGGCCGGGACAGGGCAGGCTCAGCCCCAGCATTTT
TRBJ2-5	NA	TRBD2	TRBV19	CASSTPRGEGRETQYF	TGTGCCAGTAGCACCCCCCGGGGGGAAGGGCGAGAGACCCAGTACTTC